This T cell receptor beta chain was captured in a study of T cell changes during pregnancy in multiple sclerosis (dated by TCRdb to about 2019). A note on the overall study: The study looked at changes in the T cell repertoire across pregnancy in women with multiple sclerosis.

From cysteine to phenylalanine, the CDR3 is 13 amino acids long. Solely the CDR3 DNA is kept, with 39 bases framed from the first base. Trimming takes 6 bases from V and 0 bases from J, and the germline ends sit 9 bases apart. Taken from the germline V gene, the CDR1 and CDR2 loops are SNHLY and FYNNEI. This clone was detected once. It lacks a known antigen. No much larger clone exists at a distance of one base, and base qualities are not known. The library came from the immunoSEQ multiplex PCR assay. Imported from immuneACCESS, the table was reduced by TCRdb to in-frame sequences with V and J called. These copies leave out some clones; in studies compared against another copy, an unresolved V gene accounts for under half, and the cause of the remainder is not known. The sample yields roughly 14,000 clones; approximately 83% were counted once. 17% of the sample lies in the top ten.

The receptor's source is a female donor in good health, enrolled as a control in a pregnancy study. This chain joins TRBV2 to TRBJ2-7, with TRBD1 tentatively as D gene (5 bases match). The input for sequencing was CD8+ T cells from peripheral blood mononuclear cells, taken after pregnancy. The CDR3 reads as follows: CASSRDSSYEQYF. The nucleotide sequence reads as follows: TGTGCCAGCAGCAGAGACAGCTCCTACGAGCAGTACTTC. The CDR3 plus the reference TRBV2 and TRBJ2-7 genes for the other parts give the full variable domain: EPEVTQTPSHQVTQMGQEVILRCVPISNHLYFYWYRQILGQKVEFLVSFYNNEISEKSEIFDDQFSVERPDGSNFTLKIRSTKLEDSAMYFCASSRDSSYEQYFGPGTRLTVT.